The T cell receptor (beta chain) under discussion was sequenced for a study of memory B cells and T cells in multiple sclerosis. Concerning this clone itself: Its target is not known.

With 3 bases clipped from V and 2 bases from J, the junction kept 2 bases outside the gene matches. This CDR3 comprises 17 residues. Germline CDR1 is SGHNT and CDR2 is YENEEA. The table came from immunoSEQ multiplex PCR; TCRdb's copy has only in-frame clones and leaves some out. The sample lists 12,000 or so clones, 84% seen once, with over 2.5% in the top ten. Stimulus-free culture yielded autoproliferating CFSE-dim and non-proliferating CFSE-high T cells, each sequenced separately. Pooled replicate wells came from approximately 5x10^7 CFSE-labeled PBMCs cultured less than nine days without stimulus. CFSE at around 0.51 uM labeled the PBMCs, which were then cultured unstimulated. Notes on the study in general: Clone-set sizes differed between compartments, so shared clonotype counts needed normalization.

The chain joins TRBV11-3 to TRBJ2-3, with TRBD2 identical over 16 bases. This TCR derives from a human donor with multiple sclerosis. Sequencing was done on a sample of PBMCs from blood kept in culture. The CDR3 DNA reads as TGTGCCAGCAGCTTGGGACTAGCGGGGGGGTTCACAGATACGCAGTATTTT. Amino acid sequence: CASSLGLAGGFTDTQYF.